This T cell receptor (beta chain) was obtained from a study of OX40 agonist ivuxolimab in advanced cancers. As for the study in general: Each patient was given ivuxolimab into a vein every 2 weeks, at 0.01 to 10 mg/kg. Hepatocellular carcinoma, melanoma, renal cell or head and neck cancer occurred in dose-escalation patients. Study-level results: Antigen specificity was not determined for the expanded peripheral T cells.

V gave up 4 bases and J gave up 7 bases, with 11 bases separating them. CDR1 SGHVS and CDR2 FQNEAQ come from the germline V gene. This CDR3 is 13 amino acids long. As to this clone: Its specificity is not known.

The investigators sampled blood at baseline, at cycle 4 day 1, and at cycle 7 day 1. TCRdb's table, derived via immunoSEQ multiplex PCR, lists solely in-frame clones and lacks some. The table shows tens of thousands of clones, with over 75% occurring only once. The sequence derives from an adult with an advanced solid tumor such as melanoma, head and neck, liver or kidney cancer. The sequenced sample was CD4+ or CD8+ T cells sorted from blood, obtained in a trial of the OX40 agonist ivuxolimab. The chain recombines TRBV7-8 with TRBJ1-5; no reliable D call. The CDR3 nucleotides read TGTGCCAGCAGCTCTACCGACTTGCAGCCCCAGCATTTT. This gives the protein CASSSTDLQPQHF.